Sequencing of this TCR beta chain was carried out in a study of shared clonotypes between healthy human individuals. Study-wide points: Naive subsets typically showed greater estimated richness than memory subsets. A limitation of the genetic and exposure-history diversity represented arose from few donors.

Over several immunoSEQ plates, each subset's genomic DNA was distributed in even portions. Per the authors' pipeline: Filtering differed since immunoSEQ provided only junctions, with no quality scores. Method: immunoSEQ multiplex PCR; TCRdb's copy keeps in-frame clones and lacks some. D and trimming were read from the DNA, whereas the V and J calls and clone size are those reported in that table. The profile covers 2 million to 2.5 million clones, with roughly 93% appearing a single time and 0.3% to 0.4% taken by the ten largest. Turning to this clone: Its antigen is still unknown.

CDR1 is SGHTA, CDR2 FQGNSA, per germline. The CDR3 spans 16 residues. Deletions cut 5 bases from V and 4 bases from J, with 21 bases between. The sequencing sample was made of naive CD4+ T cells from PBMCs. Subset in this sample: CD45RA+ positively selected. The source of this sequence is a man younger than 35 in good health. Some clones in this sample may be carry-over from other donors' samples. The V call is TRBV7-2, the J call TRBJ2-7, with D maybe TRBD2 (6 bases). The CDR3 region is CASSPDGTAGLYEQYF. DNA of the CDR3: TGTGCCAGCAGCCCCGATGGTACCGCGGGGCTGTACGAGCAGTACTTC.